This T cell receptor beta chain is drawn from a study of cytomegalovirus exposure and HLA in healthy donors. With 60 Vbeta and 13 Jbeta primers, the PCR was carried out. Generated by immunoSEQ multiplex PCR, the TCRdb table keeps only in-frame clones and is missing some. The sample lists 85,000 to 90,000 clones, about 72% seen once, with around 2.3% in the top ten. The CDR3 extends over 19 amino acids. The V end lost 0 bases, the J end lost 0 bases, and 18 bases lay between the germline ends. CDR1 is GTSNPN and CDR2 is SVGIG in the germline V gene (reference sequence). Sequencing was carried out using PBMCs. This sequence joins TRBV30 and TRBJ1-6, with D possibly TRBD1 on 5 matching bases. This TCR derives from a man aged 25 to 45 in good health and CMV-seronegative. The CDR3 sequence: CAWSVRGTALSSYNSPLHF. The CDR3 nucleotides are TGTGCCTGGAGTGTACGGGGGACGGCGCTTAGCTCCTATAATTCACCCCTCCACTTT.